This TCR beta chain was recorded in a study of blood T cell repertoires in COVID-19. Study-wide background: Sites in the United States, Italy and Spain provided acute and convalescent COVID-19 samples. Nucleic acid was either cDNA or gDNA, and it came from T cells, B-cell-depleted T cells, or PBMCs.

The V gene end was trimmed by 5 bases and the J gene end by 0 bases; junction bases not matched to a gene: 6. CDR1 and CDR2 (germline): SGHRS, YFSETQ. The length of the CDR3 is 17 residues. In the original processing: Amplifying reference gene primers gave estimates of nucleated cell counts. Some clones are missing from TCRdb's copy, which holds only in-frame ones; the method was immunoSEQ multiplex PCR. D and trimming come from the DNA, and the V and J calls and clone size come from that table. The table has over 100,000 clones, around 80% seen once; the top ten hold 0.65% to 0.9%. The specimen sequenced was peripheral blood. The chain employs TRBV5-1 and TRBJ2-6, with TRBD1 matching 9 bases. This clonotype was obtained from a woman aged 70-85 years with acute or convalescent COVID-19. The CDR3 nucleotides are TGCGCCAGCAGTCGGACAGGGGCCACCTCTGGGGCCAACGTCCTGACTTTC. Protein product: CASSRTGATSGANVLTF.